These 20 T cell receptor beta chains were sequenced from one sample in a study of CD8+CD57+ T cells in acquired aplastic anemia. TCR beta VDJ and CDR3 profiles were obtained from a genomic DNA template. In TCRdb, the reads were re-called with MiXCR into one record per CDR3 protein. The sample consists of 30,000 to 40,000 distinct CDR3 sequences, 65% to 80% of them appearing once. Material: sorted CD4+, CD8+, or CD8+CD57+ T cells (not recorded which) from PBMCs. These receptors were taken from a human donor in good health, serving as a control.

The chain recombines TRBV6-1 with TRBJ2-3; TRBD1 matches at 9 bases. This CDR3 spans 15 amino acids. The V gene's germline CDR1 is MNHNS and CDR2 SASEGT. V shed 1 base and J 2 bases; nucleotides not matched to a gene: 1. The CDR3 spells CASSEGTGVTDTQYF. DNA of the CDR3: TGTGCCAGCAGTGAAGGGACAGGGGTCACAGATACGCAGTATTTT.

The chain recombines TRBV10-3 with TRBJ2-5, with 9 positions matching TRBD1. CDR1 is ENHRY and CDR2 is SYGVKD in the germline V gene. The length of the CDR3 is 14 residues. V lost 3 bases and J lost 5; bases outside the gene matches: 4. Here the CDR3 reads CAISDGTGWETQYF. Here the CDR3 DNA reads TGTGCCATCAGTGACGGGACAGGGTGGGAGACCCAGTACTTC.

This clonotype qualifies as medium-sized. The chain is built from TRBV6-1 and TRBJ1-2, with 7 bases identical to TRBD1. The germline V gene has CDR1 MNHNS and CDR2 SASEGT. CDR3 length equals 14 residues. V lost 4 bases to trimming and J lost 3 bases; unmatched junction nucleotides: 5. Here the CDR3 DNA reads TGTGCCAGCAGTGGACAGGGCCTTTACTATGGCTACACCTTC. It specifies CASSGQGLYYGYTF.

This chain connects TRBV2 to TRBJ2-1; the match to TRBD2 covers 14 bases. Germline values: CDR1 SNHLY, CDR2 FYNNEI. Trimming cost V 6 bases and J 4 bases; bases outside gene matches: 5. The CDR3 spans 16 residues. CDR3 protein: CASRARLAGGYNEQFF. The CDR3 DNA sequence: TGTGCCAGCAGGGCACGACTAGCGGGGGGGTACAATGAGCAGTTCTTC.

The V call is TRBV10-3, the J call TRBJ2-7, with a weak D call TRBD2 (7 bases). CDR1 and CDR2 (germline): ENHRY, SYGVKD. The CDR3 runs 13 residues. The germline V and J ends were trimmed by 3 bases and 6 bases, with 12 bases remaining between them. CDR3 sequence: CAISELGGGEQYV. The CDR3 region has the DNA TGTGCCATCAGTGAATTAGGGGGGGGCGAGCAGTACGTC.

The chain carries TRBV10-3 and TRBJ1-5, with D uncertain. The CDR3 runs to 13 residues. The V gene's germline CDR1 is ENHRY and CDR2 SYGVKD. The V end was cut by 1 base, the J end by 7 bases, with 8 bases between. The CDR3 bases are TGTGCCATCAGTGAGTACGGACTACAGCCCCAGCATTTT. Residues: CAISEYGLQPQHF.

The CDR3 DNA sequence: TGCGCCAGCAGCTTGGCGGGGGAGGGCTATGGCTACACCTTC. Translating gives CASSLAGEGYGYTF. The chain joins TRBV5-1 to TRBJ1-2; D is possibly TRBD1 (5 bases). Germline CDR1 SGHRS, CDR2 YFSETQ. V was shortened by 0 bases and J by 4 bases, with 10 bases between the two germline ends. The CDR3 is made up of 14 amino acids.

The V call is TRBV29-1, the J call TRBJ2-1; tentative D call: TRBD2 (5 bases). CDR1 SQVTM and CDR2 ANQGSEA come from the germline V gene. Trimming stripped 3 bases from V and 10 bases from J, with 19 bases between. This CDR3 is 14 amino acids long. CDR3 residues: CSVDLTGNTGEQFF. The DNA for the CDR3 is TGCAGCGTTGACCTGACGGGGAACACCGGGGAGCAGTTCTTC.

The rearrangement joins TRBV6-1 to TRBJ2-5, with D unclear. V was clipped by 5 bases and J by 5 bases, with 6 bases between them. This CDR3 is 11 amino acids long. Germline V gene lookup returns CDR1 MNHNS and CDR2 SASEGT. As DNA, the CDR3 is TGTGCCAGCAGTTTTGGGGAGACCCAGTACTTC. It is translated as CASSFGETQYF.

This chain links TRBV7-2 with TRBJ2-7, with a weak D call TRBD2 (6 bases). CDR1 and CDR2 (germline): SGHTA, FQGNSA. Trimming removed 5 bases at V and 5 bases at J, with 10 bases between. This CDR3 region has 12 residues. DNA of the CDR3: TGTGCCAGCAGCAGCTCGGGGGACGAGCAGTACTTC. Its protein product is CASSSSGDEQYF. Variable domain in full (rest from reference TRBV7-2 and TRBJ2-7): GAGVSQSPSNKVTEKGKDVELRCDPISGHTALYWYRQSLGQGLEFLIYFQGNSAPDKSGLPSDRFSAERTGGSVSTLTIQRTQQEDSAVYLCASSSSGDEQYFGPGTRLTVT.

Comments on this clonotype: A read error may produce the germline difference seen at one junction end. This rearrangement joins TRBV7-6 to TRBJ1-2, with TRBD1 as a possible D gene (5 bases). Per germline, CDR1 SGHVS and CDR2 FNYEAQ. This CDR3 region has 12 residues. The chain's CDR3 is CAGSFEGYGYTF. CDR3 coding DNA: TGTGCCGGCAGCTTTGAGGGGTATGGCTACACCTTC.

The chain uses TRBV11-2 and TRBJ2-7; D is possibly TRBD1 (6 bases). The CDR3 consists of 14 residues. Germline values: CDR1 SGHAT, CDR2 FQNNGV. The V end lost 4 bases, the J end lost 6 bases, and 16 bases lay between the germline ends. CDR3: CASSSGSTGREQYF. DNA of the CDR3: TGTGCCAGCAGCTCAGGTTCGACAGGCCGCGAGCAGTACTTC.

The chain employs TRBV5-1 and TRBJ1-2; maybe TRBD1 (5 bases). Trimming stripped 0 bases from V and 6 bases from J, with 12 bases between. The CDR3 sequence is 14 residues long. In germline, CDR1 is SGHRS, CDR2 YFSETQ. The DNA of the CDR3 is TGCGCCAGCAGCTTGGGTCGGACACAGCATGGCTACACCTTC. It specifies CASSLGRTQHGYTF.

This chain connects TRBV9 to TRBJ2-7; TRBD2 matches 9 bases. CDR3 size: 14 residues. The ends lost 0 bases at V and 4 bases at J; junction bases unmatched: 2. Germline V gene lookup returns CDR1 SGDLS and CDR2 YYNGEE. CDR3 residues: CASSVALAGYEQYF. CDR3 nucleotide sequence: TGTGCCAGCAGCGTAGCCCTAGCGGGGTACGAGCAGTACTTC.

This clonotype appeared a single time. This chain joins TRBV29-1 and TRBJ2-1; 9 bases match TRBD2. V lost 7 bases, J lost 2 bases, and 6 bases stayed unmatched. CDR3 length equals 14 residues. CDR1 is SQVTM, CDR2 ANQGSEA, per germline. CDR3 in amino acids: CSAGLARTYNEQFF. CDR3 bases: TGCAGCGCCGGACTAGCGAGGACCTACAATGAGCAGTTCTTC.

The chain uses TRBV7-3 and TRBJ2-5; 8 nucleotides match TRBD2. The CDR3 length is 13 residues. The trim removed 3 bases at V and 5 bases at J, leaving 2 bases unmatched. Germline V gene sequence: CDR1 SGHTA, CDR2 FQGTGA. Written as DNA, the CDR3 is TGTGCCAGCAGCTTGAGCGGGAGCGAGACCCAGTACTTC. This sequence encodes CASSLSGSETQYF. Variable domain in full (rest from reference TRBV7-3 and TRBJ2-5): GAGVSQTPSNKVTEKGKYVELRCDPISGHTALYWYRQSLGQGPEFLIYFQGTGAADDSGLPNDRFFAVRPEGSVSTLKIQRTERGDSAVYLCASSLSGSETQYFGPGTRLLVL.

The chain recombines TRBV7-6 with TRBJ1-2; TRBD1 might be the D (5 bases). The germline gives CDR1 SGHVS, CDR2 FNYEAQ. The CDR3 contains 11 residues. V lost 3 bases, J lost 8 bases, and 7 bases lay in between. In nucleotides, the CDR3 is TGTGCCAGCAGCTTGGGACGCGGCTACACCTTC. This sequence encodes CASSLGRGYTF. Filled out from reference TRBV7-6 and TRBJ1-2, the complete variable domain reads GAGVSQSPRYKVTKRGQDVALRCDPISGHVSLYWYRQALGQGPEFLTYFNYEAQQDKSGLPNDRFSAERPEGSISTLTIQRTEQRDSAMYRCASSLGRGYTFGSGTRLTVV.

The chain joins TRBV7-7 to TRBJ2-5; the D gene is possibly TRBD2 (6 bases). CDR3 size: 13 residues. Germline loops: CDR1 SSHAT, CDR2 FNYEAQ (reference sequence). The V and J ends lost 3 bases and 2 bases respectively, with 7 bases between them. CDR3 DNA sequence: TGTGCCAGCAGCTTGGGACTGCAAGAGACCCAGTACTTC. This encodes CASSLGLQETQYF.

This chain links TRBV19 with TRBJ1-1, with D perhaps TRBD1 (6 bases). Germline CDR1 is LNHDA and CDR2 is SQIVND (reference sequence). V shed 3 bases and J shed 5 bases, with 13 bases lying between them. This CDR3 is built from 14 residues. The CDR3: CASSIQGRGTEAFF. The CDR3 DNA is TGTGCCAGTAGTATCCAGGGGAGGGGAACTGAAGCTTTCTTT.

The chain combines TRBV25-1 with TRBJ1-1; tentatively, D is TRBD1 (5 bases). The CDR3 spans 14 residues. Germline V lookup: CDR1 MGHDK, CDR2 SYGVNS. With 1 base removed from V and 4 bases from J, the gap between germline ends came to 10 bases. In DNA, the CDR3 is TGTGCCAGCAGTGAATTGGGGGGGAGCACTGAAGCTTTCTTT. Translation gives CASSELGGSTEAFF. Full variable domain (outside the CDR3, taken from reference TRBV25-1 and TRBJ1-1): EADIYQTPRYLVIGTGKKITLECSQTMGHDKMYWYQQDPGMELHLIHYSYGVNSTEKGDLSSESTVSRIRTEHFPLTLESARPSHTSQYLCASSELGGSTEAFFGQGTRLTVV.